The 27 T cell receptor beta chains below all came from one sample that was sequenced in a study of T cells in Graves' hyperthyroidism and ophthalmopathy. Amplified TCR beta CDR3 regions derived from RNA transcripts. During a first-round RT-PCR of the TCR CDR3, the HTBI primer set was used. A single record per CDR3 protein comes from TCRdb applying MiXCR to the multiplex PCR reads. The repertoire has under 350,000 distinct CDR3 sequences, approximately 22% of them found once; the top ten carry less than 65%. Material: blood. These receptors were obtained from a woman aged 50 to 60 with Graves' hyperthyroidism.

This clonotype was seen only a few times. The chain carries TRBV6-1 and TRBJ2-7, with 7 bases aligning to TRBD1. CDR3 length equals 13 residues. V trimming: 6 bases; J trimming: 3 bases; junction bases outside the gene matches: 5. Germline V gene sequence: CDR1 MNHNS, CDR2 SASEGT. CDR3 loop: CASRDYRGYEQYF. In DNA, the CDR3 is TGTGCCAGCAGAGATTACAGGGGCTACGAGCAGTACTTC.

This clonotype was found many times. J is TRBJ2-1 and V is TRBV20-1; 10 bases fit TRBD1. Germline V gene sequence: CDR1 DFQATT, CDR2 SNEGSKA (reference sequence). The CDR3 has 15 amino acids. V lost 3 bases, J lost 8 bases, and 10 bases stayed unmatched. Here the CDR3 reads CSASAGDRGRDEQFF. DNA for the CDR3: TGCAGTGCTAGTGCCGGGGACAGGGGCAGGGATGAGCAGTTCTTC.

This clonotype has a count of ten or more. The CDR3 sequence: CASSQDKAGKRNEQYF. CDR3 nucleotide sequence: TGTGCCAGCAGCCAAGATAAGGCAGGGAAGAGGAACGAGCAGTACTTC. V is TRBV4-2 and J is TRBJ2-7, with TRBD1 as a possible D gene (5 bases). Germline-derived CDR1 and CDR2 are LGHNA and YNFKEQ. The CDR3 is 16 residues long. V gave up 0 bases and J gave up 5 bases, with 17 bases separating them.

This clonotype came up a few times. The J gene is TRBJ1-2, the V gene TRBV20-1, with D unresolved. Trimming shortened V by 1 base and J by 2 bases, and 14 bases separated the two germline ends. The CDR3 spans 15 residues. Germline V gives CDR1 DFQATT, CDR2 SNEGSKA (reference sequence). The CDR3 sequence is CSARVLARINYGYTF. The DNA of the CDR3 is TGCAGTGCTAGAGTGTTGGCTCGCATAAACTATGGCTACACCTTC.

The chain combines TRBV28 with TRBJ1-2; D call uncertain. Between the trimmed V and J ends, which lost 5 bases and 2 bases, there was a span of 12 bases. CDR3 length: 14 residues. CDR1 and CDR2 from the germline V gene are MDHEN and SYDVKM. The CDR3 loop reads CASSPSAVNYGYTF. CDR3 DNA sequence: TGTGCCAGCAGTCCCTCCGCAGTCAACTATGGCTACACCTTC.

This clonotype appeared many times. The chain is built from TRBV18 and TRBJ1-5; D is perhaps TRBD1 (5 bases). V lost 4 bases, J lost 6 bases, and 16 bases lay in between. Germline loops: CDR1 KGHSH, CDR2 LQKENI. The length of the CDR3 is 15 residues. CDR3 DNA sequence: TGTGCCAGCTCACGGGGTATACAGGAGGGTCAGCCCCAGCATTTT. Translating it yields CASSRGIQEGQPQHF.

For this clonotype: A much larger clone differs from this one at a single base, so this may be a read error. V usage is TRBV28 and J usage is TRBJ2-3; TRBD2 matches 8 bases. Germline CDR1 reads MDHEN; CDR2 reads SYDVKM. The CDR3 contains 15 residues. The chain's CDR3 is CASSLPRGGLDMQYF. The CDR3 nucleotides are TGTGCCAGCAGTTTACCCCGGGGGGGATTGGATATGCAGTATTTT.

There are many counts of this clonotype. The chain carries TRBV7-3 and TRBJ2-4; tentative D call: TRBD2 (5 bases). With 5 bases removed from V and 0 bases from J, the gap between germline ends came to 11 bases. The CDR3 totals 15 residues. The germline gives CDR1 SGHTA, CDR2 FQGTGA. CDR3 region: CASSPNGLAKNIQYF. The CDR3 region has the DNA TGTGCCAGCAGCCCAAATGGACTAGCCAAAAACATTCAGTACTTC.

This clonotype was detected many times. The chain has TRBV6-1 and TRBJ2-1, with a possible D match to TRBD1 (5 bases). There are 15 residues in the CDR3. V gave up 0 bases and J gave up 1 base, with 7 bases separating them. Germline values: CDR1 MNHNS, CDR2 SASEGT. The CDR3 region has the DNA TGTGCCAGCAGTGAAGCGCCAGGGTCCTACAATGAGCAGTTCTTC. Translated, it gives CASSEAPGSYNEQFF.

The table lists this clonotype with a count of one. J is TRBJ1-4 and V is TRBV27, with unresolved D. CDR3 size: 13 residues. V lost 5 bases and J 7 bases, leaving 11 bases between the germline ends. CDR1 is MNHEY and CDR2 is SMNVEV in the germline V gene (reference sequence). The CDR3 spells CASSTMVGEKLFF. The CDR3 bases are TGTGCCAGCAGTACAATGGTCGGTGAAAAACTGTTTTTT.

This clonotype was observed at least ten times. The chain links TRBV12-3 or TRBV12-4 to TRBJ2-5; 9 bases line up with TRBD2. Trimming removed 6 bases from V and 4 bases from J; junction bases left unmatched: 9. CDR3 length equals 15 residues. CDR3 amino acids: CASSLAGGPVETQYF. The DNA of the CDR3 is TGTGCCAGCAGCCTGGCGGGGGGGCCGGTAGAGACCCAGTACTTC.

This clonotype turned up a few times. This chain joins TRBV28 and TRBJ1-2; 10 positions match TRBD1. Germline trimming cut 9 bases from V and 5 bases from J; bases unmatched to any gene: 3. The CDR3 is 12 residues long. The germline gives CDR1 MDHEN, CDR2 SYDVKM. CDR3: CASGQGVYGYTF. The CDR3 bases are TGTGCCAGTGGACAGGGGGTATATGGCTACACCTTC.

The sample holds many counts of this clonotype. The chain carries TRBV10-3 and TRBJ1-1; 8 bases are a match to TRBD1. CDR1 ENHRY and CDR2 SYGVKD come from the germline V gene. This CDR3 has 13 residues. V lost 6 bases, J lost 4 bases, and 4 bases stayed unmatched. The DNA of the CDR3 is TGTGCCATCAGCCCAGGGGGCGGCACTGAAGCTTTCTTT. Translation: CAISPGGGTEAFF.

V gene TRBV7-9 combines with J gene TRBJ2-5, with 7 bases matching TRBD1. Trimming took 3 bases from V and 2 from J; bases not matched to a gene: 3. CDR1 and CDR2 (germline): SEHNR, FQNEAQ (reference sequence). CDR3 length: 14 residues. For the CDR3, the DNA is TGTGCCAGCAGCTTCGACAGGGCACAAGAGACCCAGTACTTC. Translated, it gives CASSFDRAQETQYF. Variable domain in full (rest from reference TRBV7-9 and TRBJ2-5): DTGVSQNPRHKITKRGQNVTFRCDPISEHNRLYWYRQTLGQGPEFLTYFQNEAQLEKSRLLSDRFSAERPKGSFSTLEIQRTEQGDSAMYLCASSFDRAQETQYFGPGTRLLVL.

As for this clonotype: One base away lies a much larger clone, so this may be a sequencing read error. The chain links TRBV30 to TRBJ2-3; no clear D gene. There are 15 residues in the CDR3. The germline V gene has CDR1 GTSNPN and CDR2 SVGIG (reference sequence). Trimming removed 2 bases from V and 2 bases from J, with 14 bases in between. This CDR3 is CAWSKRIPSTDTQYF. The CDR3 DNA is TGTGCCTGGAGTAAAAGGATACCTTCCACAGATACGCAGTATTTT.

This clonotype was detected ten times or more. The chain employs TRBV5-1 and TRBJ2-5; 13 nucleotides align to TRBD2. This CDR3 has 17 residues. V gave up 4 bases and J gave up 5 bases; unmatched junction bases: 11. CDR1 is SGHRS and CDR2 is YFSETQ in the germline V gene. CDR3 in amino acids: CASSRTGLAGETETQYF. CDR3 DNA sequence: TGCGCCAGCAGCAGGACTGGACTAGCGGGGGAGACGGAGACCCAGTACTTC.

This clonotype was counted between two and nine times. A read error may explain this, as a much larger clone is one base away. Here the CDR3 reads CASRLHRESEAFF. The DNA for the CDR3 is TGTGCCAGCAGACTACACCGGGAATCAGAAGCTTTCTTT. The chain links TRBV28 to TRBJ1-1; D is unresolved. V shed 6 bases and J shed 8 bases, with 16 bases lying between them. Per the germline V gene, CDR1 is MDHEN and CDR2 is SYDVKM. The CDR3 is 13 amino acids.

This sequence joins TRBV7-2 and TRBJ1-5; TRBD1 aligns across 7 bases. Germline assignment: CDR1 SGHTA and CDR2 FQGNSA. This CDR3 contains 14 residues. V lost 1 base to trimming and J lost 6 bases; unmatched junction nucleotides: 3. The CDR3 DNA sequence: TGTGCCAGCAGCTTAGGAGACAGGGTTCAGCCCCAGCATTTT. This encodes CASSLGDRVQPQHF.

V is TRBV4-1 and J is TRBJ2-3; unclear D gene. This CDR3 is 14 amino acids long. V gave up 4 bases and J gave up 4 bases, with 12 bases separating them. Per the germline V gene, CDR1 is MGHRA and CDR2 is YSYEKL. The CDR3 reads CASSPSLRSDTQYF. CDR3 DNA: TGCGCCAGCAGCCCCAGCTTAAGATCAGATACGCAGTATTTT.

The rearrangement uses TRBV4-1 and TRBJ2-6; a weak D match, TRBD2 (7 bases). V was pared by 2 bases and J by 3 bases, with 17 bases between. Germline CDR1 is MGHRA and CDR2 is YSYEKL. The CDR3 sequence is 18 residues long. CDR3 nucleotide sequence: TGCGCCAGCAGCCAACCCAAACGGGGGGCGATTGGGGCCAACGTCCTGACTTTC. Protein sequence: CASSQPKRGAIGANVLTF.

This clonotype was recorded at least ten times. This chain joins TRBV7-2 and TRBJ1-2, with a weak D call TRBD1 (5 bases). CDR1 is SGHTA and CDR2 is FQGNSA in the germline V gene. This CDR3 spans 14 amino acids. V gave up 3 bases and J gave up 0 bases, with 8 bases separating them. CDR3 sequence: CASSLGLANYGYTF. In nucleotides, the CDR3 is TGTGCCAGCAGCTTGGGGCTAGCTAACTATGGCTACACCTTC.

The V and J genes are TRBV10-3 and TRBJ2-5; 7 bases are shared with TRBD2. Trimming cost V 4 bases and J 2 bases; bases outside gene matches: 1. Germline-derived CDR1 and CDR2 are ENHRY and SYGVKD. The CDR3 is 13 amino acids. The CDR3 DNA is TGTGCCATCAGTGGGGGGGGACAAGAGACCCAGTACTTC. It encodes CAISGGGQETQYF.

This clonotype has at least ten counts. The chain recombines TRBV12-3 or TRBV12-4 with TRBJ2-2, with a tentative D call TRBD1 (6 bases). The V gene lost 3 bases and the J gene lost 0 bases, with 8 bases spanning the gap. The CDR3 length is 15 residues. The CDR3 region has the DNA TGTGCCAGCAGTTTCAGGACAGCGAACACCGGGGAGCTGTTTTTT. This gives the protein CASSFRTANTGELFF.

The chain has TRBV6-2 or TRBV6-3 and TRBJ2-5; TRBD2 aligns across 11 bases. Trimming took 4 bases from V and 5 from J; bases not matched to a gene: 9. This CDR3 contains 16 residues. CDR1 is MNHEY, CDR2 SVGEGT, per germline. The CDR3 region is CASSSLRLAGRETQYF. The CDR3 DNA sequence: TGTGCCAGCAGTTCCCTTAGACTAGCGGGGCGGGAGACCCAGTACTTC.

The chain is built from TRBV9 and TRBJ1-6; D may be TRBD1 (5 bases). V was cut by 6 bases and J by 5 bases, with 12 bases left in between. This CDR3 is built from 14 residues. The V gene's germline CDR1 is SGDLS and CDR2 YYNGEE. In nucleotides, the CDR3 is TGTGCCAGCAACGCGGGGCAAGATAATTCACCCCTCCACTTT. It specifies CASNAGQDNSPLHF.

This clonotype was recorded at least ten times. The CDR3 sequence is CASSFSVLNTEAFF. DNA for the CDR3: TGCGCCAGCAGCTTCAGCGTTTTGAACACTGAAGCTTTCTTT. The gene calls are TRBV5-1 and TRBJ1-1; D unclear. The CDR3 contains 14 residues. Germline values: CDR1 SGHRS, CDR2 YFSETQ. The V end lost 2 bases, the J end lost 0 bases, and 8 bases lay between the germline ends.

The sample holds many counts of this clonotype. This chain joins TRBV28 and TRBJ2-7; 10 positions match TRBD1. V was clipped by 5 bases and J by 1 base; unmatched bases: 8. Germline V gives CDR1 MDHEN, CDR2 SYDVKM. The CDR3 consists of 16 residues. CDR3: CASSRDRGPLSYEQYF. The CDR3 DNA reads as TGTGCCAGCAGTAGGGACAGGGGCCCGCTTTCCTACGAGCAGTACTTC.